This T cell receptor beta chain derives from a study of T cells in narcolepsy. Broader study findings: Blood of same and different patients, but not healthy controls, reportedly held recurring autoreactive clonotypes. Same-patient CSF and blood CD4+ T cell clonotypes included HCRT-specific and TRIB2-specific autoreactive ones.

The J segment lost 6 bases and the V segment lost 10 bases, leaving 7 bases of the junction unmatched. The CDR3 sequence is 13 residues long. CDR1 and CDR2 from the germline V gene are SGHTA and FQGNSA. The assay was immunoSEQ multiplex PCR, and TCRdb's table has in-frame clones only and misses some. This sample carries 30,000 to 35,000 clones, roughly 87% of them seen once, and the ten largest clones take around 0.86%. With regard to this clone: The antigen remains undetermined.

This sequence joins TRBV7-2 and TRBJ2-2, with 8 bases fitting TRBD2. The sample taken for sequencing was CD45RA- memory CD4+ T cells from PBMCs. This TCR was recovered from a human donor with narcolepsy. The CDR3 spells CATYSGVSGELFF. Here the CDR3 DNA reads TGTGCCACTTATAGCGGGGTATCCGGGGAGCTGTTTTTT.